This T cell receptor (beta chain) was captured in a study of CD8 T cells in Susac syndrome. RNA, at 0.5 to 1 ug, was reverse transcribed with random hexamers. With immunoSEQ multiplex PCR, TCR beta CDR3 was amplified across 54 Vbeta and 13 Jbeta. One entry per CDR3 protein results from TCRdb running MiXCR on the immunoSEQ multiplex PCR reads. Of 73,000 or so distinct CDR3 sequences in the sample, about 95% are singletons; the top ten hold under 0.5%. Trimming pared 6 bases from V and 4 bases from J, leaving 12 bases between. Germline V gene sequence: CDR1 MRHNA, CDR2 SNTAGT. This CDR3 is built from 13 residues.

The origin of this receptor is a human donor with multiple sclerosis. Input material: CD8+ T cells from PBMCs. The V and J genes are TRBV6-4 and TRBJ1-1, with no clear D. The CDR3 nucleotides read TGTGCCAGCAGCCCCGGACGGTTCACTGAAGCTTTCTTT. This sequence encodes CASSPGRFTEAFF.